Listed below are T cell receptor beta chains from one sample, sequenced in a study of T cells in Graves' hyperthyroidism and ophthalmopathy. TCRdb analysed the multiplex PCR reads with MiXCR anew, one entry per CDR3 protein. The sample carries roughly 580,000 distinct CDR3 sequences, approximately 44% recorded once. The sample was peripheral blood or thyroid tissue (not recorded which). The receptors were sampled from a woman between 18 and 30 years old with Graves' hyperthyroidism. CDR3s include the opening cysteine and the closing phenylalanine or tryptophan. Fields, in order: V gene, clone size, J gene, CDR3 protein. Clone size is given for some rows only: seen once, a few or many times, or a class if the clone is expanded.

TRBV3-1	NA	TRBJ1-1	CASSQVRGKAFF
TRBV15	NA	TRBJ1-2	CATSRRGQGYGTF
TRBV7-9	NA	TRBJ2-5	CASSPPRRETQYF
TRBV7-9	NA	TRBJ1-4	CASSARTHSEKLFF
TRBV10-3	NA	TRBJ1-2	CAISESLGQPYYGYTF
TRBV15	few	TRBJ2-6	CATALGRGTEAF
TRBV19	few	TRBJ1-5	CAEDQPQHF
TRBV5-4	NA	TRBJ1-6	CASSLHSANFLGNSPLHF
TRBV10-2	NA	TRBJ1-1	CASRTTGGDEAFF
TRBV2	many	TRBJ1-1	CASIGLGLTEAFF
TRBV2	NA	TRBJ2-7	CASGSGESSYEQYF
TRBV7-9	NA	TRBJ1-1	CASSWGQFTDTEAFF
TRBV24-1	NA	TRBJ2-7	CATSDEQYF
TRBV2	NA	TRBJ1-5	CAGSEPAGSQPQHF
TRBV24-1	few	TRBJ2-7	CASSMIAGAGGEQYF
TRBV2	few	TRBJ1-4	CASKGREGEKLFF
TRBV2	NA	TRBJ1-1	CASTPGQVNTEAFF
TRBV9	NA	TRBJ1-2	CASSLSPYYGYTF
TRBV2	NA	TRBJ1-6	CATQGVTENSPLHF
TRBV25-1	NA	TRBJ2-3	CASSEVSGNRDTQYF
TRBV15	NA	TRBJ2-6	CATSRLEGAGANVLTF
TRBV25-1	NA	TRBJ1-4	CARDPGQGEEKLFF
TRBV6-1	NA	TRBJ1-6	CASREGLSSPLHF
TRBV7-9	few	TRBJ2-7	CASSFHGYSYEQYF
TRBV7-8	few	TRBJ2-2	CASSYTRPTGELFF